These 26 T cell receptor beta chains were all obtained from the same sample, sequenced in a study of cytomegalovirus exposure and HLA in healthy donors. A multiplex PCR was run with 60 Vbeta primers and 13 Jbeta primers. Libraries were prepared by immunoSEQ multiplex PCR; TCRdb keeps only in-frame clonotypes and omits some of them. The table records roughly 160,000 clones, around 80% of them present only once. Input material: PBMCs. These receptors all come from a woman between 50 and 59 years old in good health and CMV-seropositive.

V is TRBV27 and J is TRBJ2-3; 8 bases are shared with TRBD2. Losses at the gene ends were 6 bases for V and 1 base for J; bases not matched to a gene: 6. The CDR3 totals 15 residues. From germline, CDR1 is MNHEY and CDR2 SMNVEV (reference sequence). CDR3 in amino acids: CASSIRRGGTDTQYF. The DNA of the CDR3 is TGTGCCAGCAGCATCCGGCGGGGGGGCACAGATACGCAGTATTTT.

CDR3 in DNA: TGTGCCAGCAGCGGAAGCGGTGCGGGCACCGGGGAGCTGTTTTTT. Protein: CASSGSGAGTGELFF. The rearrangement joins TRBV11-2 to TRBJ2-2; a possible D gene is TRBD2 (5 bases). Looked up from germline, CDR1 is SGHAT and CDR2 is FQNNGV. V was trimmed by 5 bases and J by 4 bases, leaving 14 bases between them. This CDR3 region has 15 residues.

CDR3 nucleotides: TGTGCCAGTAGTGTGCGAGCTAGCGGGGGTTCCTACAATGAGCAGTTCTTC. Amino acid sequence: CASSVRASGGSYNEQFF. This chain connects TRBV19 to TRBJ2-1; TRBD2 matches at 10 bases. CDR3 length: 17 amino acids. V lost 5 bases, J lost 1 base, and 8 bases stayed unmatched. Germline V gene sequence: CDR1 LNHDA, CDR2 SQIVND (reference sequence).

This clone was found a few times. The chain recombines TRBV28 with TRBJ2-1; 8 bases agree with TRBD2. This CDR3 comprises 15 residues. Germline CDR1 and CDR2: MDHEN and SYDVKM. V dropped 6 bases and J dropped 4; count of bases not matched to a gene: 8. This CDR3 is CASRLAGGSYNEQFF. The DNA for the CDR3 is TGTGCCAGCAGGCTCGCGGGAGGATCATACAATGAGCAGTTCTTC.

DNA for the CDR3: TGTGCCAGCAGTGTTGAGTCCTATGGCTACACCTTC. Amino acids: CASSVESYGYTF. This chain connects TRBV2 to TRBJ1-2, with D uncertain. The CDR3 sequence is 12 residues long. With 4 bases removed from V and 4 bases from J, the gap between germline ends came to 7 bases. CDR1 SNHLY and CDR2 FYNNEI come from the germline V gene.

The chain combines TRBV28 with TRBJ2-7; 7 nucleotides agree with TRBD2. CDR3 size: 14 residues. Germline CDR1 is MDHEN and CDR2 is SYDVKM. Unmatched junction bases numbered 2, after V lost 3 bases and J lost 0 bases. This CDR3 reads CASSFRDYSYEQYF. The DNA of the CDR3 is TGTGCCAGCAGTTTCAGGGACTACTCCTACGAGCAGTACTTC.

The sample holds a few counts of this clone. The V gene is TRBV11-1, the J gene TRBJ2-7; 7 bases are shared with TRBD1. V trimming: 8 bases; J trimming: 4 bases; junction bases outside the gene matches: 17. The CDR3 sequence is 16 residues long. Germline-derived CDR1 and CDR2 are SGHAT and FQDESV (reference sequence). CDR3 region: CASFEIKTGINYEQYF. The DNA for the CDR3 is TGTGCCAGCTTCGAGATTAAGACAGGGATTAATTACGAGCAGTACTTC.

This CDR3 reads CASSQARNQPQHF. CDR3 sequence (DNA): TGTGCCAGCAGCCAAGCCAGAAATCAGCCCCAGCATTTT. This chain connects TRBV14 to TRBJ1-5; D unresolved. Germline V gives CDR1 SGHDN, CDR2 FVKESK. The CDR3 contains 13 residues. Deletions cut 1 base from V and 4 bases from J, with 5 bases between.

The rearrangement links TRBV27 to TRBJ2-3; TRBD2 matches at 11 bases. This CDR3 is built from 16 residues. The V gene end was trimmed by 8 bases and the J gene end by 2 bases; junction bases not matched to a gene: 9. In germline, CDR1 is MNHEY, CDR2 SMNVEV (reference sequence). The CDR3 nucleotides read TGTGCCAGCGGGGTACTAGCGGGGGCCGCCACAGATACGCAGTATTTT. It is translated as CASGVLAGAATDTQYF.

This clone was found a few times. This chain links TRBV18 with TRBJ1-2, with TRBD1 identical over 8 bases. CDR1 KGHSH and CDR2 LQKENI come from the germline V gene. V lost 1 base, J lost 8 bases, and 15 bases stayed unmatched. The CDR3 length is 17 residues. CDR3 nucleotide sequence: TGTGCCAGCTCACCACGTACAGGGGGACAAGGTACCGACGGCTACACCTTC. Translating it yields CASSPRTGGQGTDGYTF.

The chain recombines TRBV5-1 with TRBJ2-2; D unclear. With 1 base removed from V and 1 base from J, the gap between germline ends came to 5 bases. Germline CDR1 and CDR2: SGHRS and YFSETQ. The CDR3 spans 14 residues. The CDR3: CASSLQENTGELFF. CDR3 in DNA: TGCGCCAGCAGCTTGCAGGAGAACACCGGGGAGCTGTTTTTT.

The chain combines TRBV19 with TRBJ2-7; possible D gene TRBD1, 6 bases. The V gene lost 6 bases and the J gene lost 4 bases, with 16 bases spanning the gap. This CDR3 comprises 14 residues. From germline, CDR1 is LNHDA and CDR2 SQIVND (reference sequence). Here the CDR3 reads CASRPKGHLYEQYF. The CDR3 DNA reads TGTGCCAGTAGGCCGAAGGGACACCTATACGAGCAGTACTTC.

The gene calls are TRBV2 and TRBJ1-1; 8 nucleotides agree with TRBD1. Trimming at V came to 6 bases and at J to 4 bases, leaving 4 bases not matched to a gene. Germline V lookup: CDR1 SNHLY, CDR2 FYNNEI. The CDR3 spans 13 residues. CDR3 sequence (DNA): TGTGCCAGCAGAGACAGGGGCACCACTGAAGCTTTCTTT. As protein: CASRDRGTTEAFF.

This clone was recorded only once. The chain has TRBV7-2 and TRBJ2-5; 13 bases match TRBD2. The CDR3 covers 15 residues. J lost 5 bases, V lost 3 bases, and 3 bases had no gene match. Per the germline V gene, CDR1 is SGHTA and CDR2 is FQGNSA. The DNA for the CDR3 is TGTGCCAGCAGCTTTCGACTAGCGGGGGGTGAGACCCAGTACTTC. Its translation is CASSFRLAGGETQYF.

The gene calls are TRBV7-2 and TRBJ1-1; 10 bases are a match to TRBD1. J was trimmed by 7 bases and V by 5 bases; bases with no gene match: 10. This CDR3 is built from 15 residues. Looked up from germline, CDR1 is SGHTA and CDR2 is FQGNSA. The CDR3: CASSTRQGAGGEAFF. The CDR3 region has the DNA TGTGCCAGCAGCACAAGACAGGGGGCGGGGGGTGAAGCTTTCTTT.

The rearrangement links TRBV5-4 to TRBJ2-3; 14 bases are shared with TRBD2. Germline V gene data show CDR1 as SGHNT and CDR2 as YYREEE (reference sequence). The trim removed 3 bases at V and 3 bases at J, leaving 6 bases unmatched. The CDR3 contains 17 residues. CDR3 residues: CASSYRLAGGLTDTQYF. DNA for the CDR3: TGTGCCAGCAGCTATCGACTAGCGGGGGGGCTGACAGATACGCAGTATTTT.

This clone has just a few counts. This chain connects TRBV19 to TRBJ1-4; TRBD1 matches at 8 bases. Germline V gene sequence: CDR1 LNHDA, CDR2 SQIVND (reference sequence). V lost 6 bases and J lost 7; bases outside the gene matches: 4. CDR3 length: 13 amino acids. The DNA for the CDR3 is TGTGCCAGTAGGGACAGGGCAACTGAAAAACTGTTTTTT. This translates into CASRDRATEKLFF. The variable domain in full, completed from reference TRBV19 and TRBJ1-4, reads DGGITQSPKYLFRKEGQNVTLSCEQNLNHDAMYWYRQDPGQGLRLIYYSQIVNDFQKGDIAEGYSVSREKKESFPLTVTSAQKNPTAFYLCASRDRATEKLFFGSGTQLSVL.

The chain carries TRBV7-2 and TRBJ1-2, with 7 bases identical to TRBD1. Unmatched junction bases numbered 7, after V lost 1 base and J lost 5 bases. The CDR3 contains 15 residues. Germline CDR1 is SGHTA and CDR2 is FQGNSA. In DNA form, the CDR3 reads TGTGCCAGCAGCTTAGAGTACAGGGGCTTATATGGCTACACCTTC. Translated, it gives CASSLEYRGLYGYTF.

V is TRBV18 and J is TRBJ2-7; tentatively, D is TRBD2 (7 bases). V dropped 5 bases and J dropped 3 bases, with 17 bases sitting between them. CDR3 size: 15 residues. The germline V gene encodes CDR1 KGHSH and CDR2 LQKENI. CDR3 DNA: TGTGCCAGCTCAACGGATAGGGGGGGCCTCTACGAGCAGTACTTC. This codes for CASSTDRGGLYEQYF.

J is TRBJ1-1 and V is TRBV29-1; D unresolved. CDR1 SQVTM and CDR2 ANQGSEA come from the germline V gene. Trimming pared 4 bases from V and 2 bases from J, leaving 11 bases between. The CDR3 extends over 13 amino acids. The CDR3 here is CSVASRQNTEAFF. Written as DNA, the CDR3 is TGCAGCGTTGCTTCCAGACAAAACACTGAAGCTTTCTTT.

The chain links TRBV6-5 to TRBJ1-4; D unclear. The CDR3 is 15 amino acids. Germline assignment: CDR1 MNHEY and CDR2 SVGAGI. Trimming took 3 bases from V and 4 from J, leaving 12 bases between them. The CDR3 sequence is CASSYRGMDNEKLFF. In DNA form, the CDR3 reads TGTGCCAGCAGTTATAGAGGGATGGATAATGAAAAACTGTTTTTT.

The V and J genes are TRBV5-1 and TRBJ2-1; a possible D gene is TRBD2 (6 bases). The CDR3 totals 15 residues. Germline loops: CDR1 SGHRS, CDR2 YFSETQ. V lost 0 bases to trimming and J lost 9 bases, with 16 bases between them. This CDR3 reads CASSLGGGMVAEQFF. In DNA, the CDR3 is TGCGCCAGCAGCTTGGGTGGGGGGATGGTGGCTGAGCAGTTCTTC.

This chain uses TRBV15 with TRBJ2-7, with D uncertain. The V gene lost 1 base and the J gene lost 7 bases, with 8 bases spanning the gap. Germline lookup yields CDR1 LNHNV and CDR2 YYDKDF (reference sequence). CDR3 length equals 12 residues. The CDR3 nucleotides are TGTGCCACCAGCAGAGGCTATCGGGAGCAGTACTTC. Protein sequence: CATSRGYREQYF. Full variable domain (rest looked up from reference TRBV15 and TRBJ2-7): DAMVIQNPRYQVTQFGKPVTLSCSQTLNHNVMYWYQQKSSQAPKLLFHYYDKDFNNEADTPDNFQSRRPNTSFCFLDIRSPGLGDTAMYLCATSRGYREQYFGPGTRLTVT.

This sequence joins TRBV6-5 and TRBJ2-7; 7 bases map to TRBD1. Germline V gene lookup returns CDR1 MNHEY and CDR2 SVGAGI. The CDR3 spans 14 residues. V was clipped by 7 bases and J by 6 bases; unmatched bases: 12. The CDR3 loop reads CASTPRTGDFEQYF. Here the CDR3 DNA reads TGTGCCAGCACCCCCCGGACAGGAGATTTCGAGCAGTACTTC.

This chain uses TRBV19 with TRBJ2-7, with TRBD1 matching over 7 bases. The ends lost 5 bases at V and 2 bases at J; junction bases unmatched: 9. Germline V CDR1 and CDR2: LNHDA, SQIVND (reference sequence). This CDR3 comprises 15 residues. The CDR3 region is CASSQGQAATYEQYF. As DNA, the CDR3 is TGTGCCAGTAGTCAAGGACAGGCTGCAACCTACGAGCAGTACTTC.

This clone was seen a few times. The V call is TRBV27, the J call TRBJ1-2, with TRBD1 identical over 10 bases. The CDR3 runs to 15 residues. Per the germline V gene, CDR1 is MNHEY and CDR2 is SMNVEV (reference sequence). Trimming at V came to 2 bases and at J to 7 bases, leaving 7 bases not matched to a gene. The CDR3 region is CASSLGYRTGGGYTF. The DNA for the CDR3 is TGTGCCAGCAGTTTAGGTTATCGGACAGGGGGTGGCTACACCTTC.